This entry is about one TCR beta chain. TCR beta CDR3 regions were amplified from RNA. First-round RT-PCR targeting the TCR CDR3 was performed with the HTBI primer set. TCRdb reprocessed the multiplex PCR reads via MiXCR and lists one record per CDR3 protein. The table lists approximately 300,000 distinct CDR3 sequences, more than 15% of them singletons. Clinical symptoms, serum thyroxine, TRAb, thyroid ultrasound and orbital computed tomography informed diagnoses. The data derive from a study of T cells in Graves' hyperthyroidism and ophthalmopathy. The V gene end was trimmed by 0 bases and the J gene end by 7 bases; junction bases not matched to a gene: 4. Germline V lookup: CDR1 KGHDR, CDR2 SFDVKD. The CDR3 contains 15 residues.

The chain uses TRBV24-1 and TRBJ2-1; 8 positions match TRBD1. The sequence was collected from a woman between 55 and 75 years old with Graves' ophthalmopathy. The sample taken for sequencing was blood. CDR3 in DNA: TGTGCCACCAGTGATTTGTTCGACAGGGGTAATGAGCAGTTCTTC. It codes for CATSDLFDRGNEQFF.